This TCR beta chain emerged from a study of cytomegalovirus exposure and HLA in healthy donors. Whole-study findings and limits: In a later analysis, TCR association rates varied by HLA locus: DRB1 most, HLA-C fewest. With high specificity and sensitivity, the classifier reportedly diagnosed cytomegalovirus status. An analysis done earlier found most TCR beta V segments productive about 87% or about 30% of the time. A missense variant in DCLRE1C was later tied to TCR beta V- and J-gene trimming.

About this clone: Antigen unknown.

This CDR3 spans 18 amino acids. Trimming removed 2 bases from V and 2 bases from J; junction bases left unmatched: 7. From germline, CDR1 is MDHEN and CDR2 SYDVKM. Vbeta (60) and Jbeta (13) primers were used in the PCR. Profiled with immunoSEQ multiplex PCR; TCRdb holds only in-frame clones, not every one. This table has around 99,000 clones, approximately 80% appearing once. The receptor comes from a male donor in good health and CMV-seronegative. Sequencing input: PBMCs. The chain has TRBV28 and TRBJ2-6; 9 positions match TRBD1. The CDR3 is CASSLTGGGLAGANVLTF. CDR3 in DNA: TGTGCCAGCAGTTTAACAGGGGGCGGACTGGCTGGGGCCAACGTCCTGACTTTC.